This entry features one T cell receptor (beta chain) sequence. Its specificity is unknown. Investigators merged groups given second doses at roughly 4 or roughly 12 weeks. The source of the sample is a study of T cell responses to AZD1222 COVID-19 vaccine. V dropped 0 bases and J dropped 3 bases, with 16 bases sitting between them. Germline CDR1 and CDR2: SGHRS and YFSETQ. This CDR3 region has 16 residues. Study-wide results and limits: Most donors were white British and more were female, and clonal diversity was possibly underestimated.

The protocol was immunoSEQ multiplex PCR, while the TCRdb copy is restricted to in-frame clones and leaves out a portion. The sample lists 100,000 to 150,000 clones, roughly 88% occurring once. Material: peripheral blood, obtained 28 days after the second AZD1222 dose. The chain links TRBV5-1 to TRBJ2-7, with D tentatively TRBD1 (5 bases). This TCR was recovered from an adult who received the AZD1222 COVID-19 vaccine. The CDR3 here is CASSLDRRVDNYEQYF. The CDR3 DNA reads TGCGCCAGCAGCTTGGACAGGCGAGTTGACAACTACGAGCAGTACTTC.